This TCR beta chain was captured by sequencing in a study of cytomegalovirus exposure and HLA in healthy donors. Trimming stripped 1 base from V and 2 bases from J, with 9 bases between. The CDR3 sequence is 13 residues long. The germline V gene has CDR1 SQVTM and CDR2 ANQGSEA. Clones were sequenced by immunoSEQ multiplex PCR, and TCRdb holds only the in-frame ones, with some missing. The table lists 100,000 to 150,000 clones, 75% to 90% of them singletons, with approximately 2% in the top ten. The TCR sequence derives from a woman between 18 and 29 years old in good health and CMV-seronegative. This sequence joins TRBV29-1 and TRBJ2-7; perhaps TRBD1 as D (6 bases). The material sequenced was PBMCs. This CDR3 reads CSVEGGPAYEQYF. CDR3 coding DNA: TGCAGCGTTGAAGGGGGGCCCGCCTACGAGCAGTACTTC.